Reported below is one TCR beta chain. Antigen unknown. The data originate from a study of cytomegalovirus exposure and HLA in healthy donors. Though nominally healthy at sampling, donors likely had unrecorded immune exposures. Points from the study as a whole: Near-uniform donor sequencing depth was presumed by presence/absence analyses.

With 60 Vbeta and 13 Jbeta primers, the PCR was carried out. The table came from immunoSEQ multiplex PCR; TCRdb's copy has only in-frame clones and leaves some out. The data hold over 110,000 clones, with around four fifths observed a single time. Germline loops: CDR1 MNHEY, CDR2 SVGAGI. This CDR3 is built from 16 residues. Trimming shortened V by 0 bases and J by 3 bases, and 14 bases separated the two germline ends. This chain joins TRBV6-5 and TRBJ1-1, with D perhaps matching TRBD1 (5 bases). The TCR originated in a male donor in good health and CMV-seropositive. The material sequenced was PBMCs. CDR3 loop: CASSYSRLAGYTEAFF. Here the CDR3 DNA reads TGTGCCAGCAGTTACTCGAGGCTCGCAGGGTACACTGAAGCTTTCTTT.